Following are 3 T cell receptor beta chains from one sample sequenced in a study of T cell responses to AZD1222 COVID-19 vaccine. This table comes from immunoSEQ multiplex PCR, and its TCRdb copy is limited to in-frame clones, with some not included. The sample consists of around 140,000 clones, about 90% of them appearing once. The material was peripheral blood, obtained 28 days after the second AZD1222 dose. The receptor set was obtained from an adult who received the AZD1222 COVID-19 vaccine.

CDR3 nucleotides: TGTGCCAGCAGCTACCCCAGCGGGGGAAGCTCCTACAATGAGCAGTTCTTC. Translating gives CASSYPSGGSSYNEQFF. The rearrangement links TRBV7-9 to TRBJ2-1; 8 bases match TRBD2. In germline, CDR1 is SEHNR, CDR2 FQNEAQ (reference sequence). Trimming at V came to 4 bases and at J to 0 bases, leaving 8 bases not matched to a gene. The CDR3 contains 17 residues.

The chain has TRBV18 and TRBJ2-1; TRBD1 is a possible D gene (5 bases). The germline V gene encodes CDR1 KGHSH and CDR2 LQKENI. V lost 4 bases and J lost 7, with 8 bases in between. CDR3 length: 12 residues. The CDR3 here is CASSLQENEQFF. The DNA for the CDR3 is TGTGCCAGCTCACTACAGGAGAATGAGCAGTTCTTC.

The chain is built from TRBV7-9 and TRBJ2-1, with D perhaps TRBD2 (6 bases). Trimming shortened V by 4 bases and J by 1 base, and 17 bases separated the two germline ends. The germline V gene has CDR1 SEHNR and CDR2 FQNEAQ (reference sequence). This CDR3 is built from 17 residues. CDR3 in DNA: TGTGCCAGCAGCTCTCCCGTAGCGGTACAGTCCTACAATGAGCAGTTCTTC. Translated, it gives CASSSPVAVQSYNEQFF.